This T cell receptor (beta chain) appears in the sequencing data of a study of shared clonotypes between healthy human individuals. Study results and caveats: Expectations were that clonotype sharing among donors would be affected by sequencing depth.

Evenly divided among several immunoSEQ plates was the genomic DNA of each subset. The protocol was immunoSEQ multiplex PCR, while the TCRdb copy is restricted to in-frame clones and leaves out a portion. The sample records about 2.4 million clones, over 85% being singletons. Details on this clone: Its matching antigen is unknown.

The sequence derives from a young man in good health. Some clones in this sample may be carry-over from other donors' samples. The sequenced sample was naive CD4+ T cells from PBMCs. Subset indicated: CD45RA+ positively selected.

The CDR3 nucleotides read TGCGCCAGCAGCCTACCTGTGGGGGGGAATGAAAAACTGTTTTTT. This encodes CASSLPVGGNEKLFF. The chain has TRBV4-1 and TRBJ1-4, with D possibly matching TRBD1 (5 bases). V dropped 4 bases and J dropped 5 bases, with 14 bases sitting between them. Germline V gene sequence: CDR1 MGHRA, CDR2 YSYEKL. The CDR3 contains 15 residues.